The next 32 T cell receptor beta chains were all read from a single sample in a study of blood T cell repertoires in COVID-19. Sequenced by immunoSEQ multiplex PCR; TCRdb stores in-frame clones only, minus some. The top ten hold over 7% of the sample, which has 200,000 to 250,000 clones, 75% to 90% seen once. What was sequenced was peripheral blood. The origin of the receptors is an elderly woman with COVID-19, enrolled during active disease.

The DNA of the CDR3 is TGTGCCAGCAGCCCCGGGCGGGGGCGTCAAGAGCAGTACTTC. Protein sequence: CASSPGRGRQEQYF. The chain employs TRBV7-3 and TRBJ2-7, with D possibly TRBD2 on 7 matching bases. There are 14 residues in the CDR3. The V gene lost 5 bases and the J gene lost 7 bases, with 18 bases spanning the gap. Germline-derived CDR1 and CDR2 are SGHTA and FQGTGA.

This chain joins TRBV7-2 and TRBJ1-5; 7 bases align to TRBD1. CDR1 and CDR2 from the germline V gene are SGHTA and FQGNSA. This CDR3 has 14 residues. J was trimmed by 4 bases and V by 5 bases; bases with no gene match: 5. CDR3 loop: CASSEGQWNQPQHF. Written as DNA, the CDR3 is TGTGCCAGCAGCGAGGGACAGTGGAATCAGCCCCAGCATTTT. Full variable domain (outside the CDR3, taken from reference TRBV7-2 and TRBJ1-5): GAGVSQSPSNKVTEKGKDVELRCDPISGHTALYWYRQSLGQGLEFLIYFQGNSAPDKSGLPSDRFSAERTGGSVSTLTIQRTQQEDSAVYLCASSEGQWNQPQHFGDGTRLSIL.

In DNA, the CDR3 is TGTGCCAGCAGCTTGGCGGGTCAGGGACTCTCCTACGAGCAGTACTTC. Its translation: CASSLAGQGLSYEQYF. The chain links TRBV5-5 to TRBJ2-7; a possible D gene is TRBD2 (6 bases). Trimming left V 0 bases short and J 0 bases short, with 13 bases between. Per the germline V gene, CDR1 is SGHKS and CDR2 is YYEKEE (reference sequence). This CDR3 spans 16 amino acids. Full variable domain (missing parts from reference TRBV5-5 and TRBJ2-7): DAGVTQSPTHLIKTRGQQVTLRCSPISGHKSVSWYQQVLGQGPQFIFQYYEKEERGRGNFPDRFSARQFPNYSSELNVNALLLGDSALYLCASSLAGQGLSYEQYFGPGTRLTVT.

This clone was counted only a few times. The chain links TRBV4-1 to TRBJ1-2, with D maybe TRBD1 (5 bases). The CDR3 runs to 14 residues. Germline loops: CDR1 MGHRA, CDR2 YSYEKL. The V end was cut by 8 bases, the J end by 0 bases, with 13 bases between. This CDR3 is CASRYPGANYGYTF. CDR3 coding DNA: TGCGCCAGCCGATATCCGGGGGCTAACTATGGCTACACCTTC.

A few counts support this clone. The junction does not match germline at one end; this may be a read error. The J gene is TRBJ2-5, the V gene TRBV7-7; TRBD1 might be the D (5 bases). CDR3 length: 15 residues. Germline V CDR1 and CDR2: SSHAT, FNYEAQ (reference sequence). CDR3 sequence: CASSLTGLRGETQYF. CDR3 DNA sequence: TGTGCTAGCAGCTTAACGGGTTTAAGGGGAGAGACCCAGTACTTC. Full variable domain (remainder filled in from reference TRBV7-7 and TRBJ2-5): GAGVSQSPRYKVTKRGQDVTLRCDPISSHATLYWYQQALGQGPEFLTYFNYEAQPDKSGLPSDRFSAERPEGSISTLTIQRTEQRDSAMYRCASSLTGLRGETQYFGPGTRLLVL.

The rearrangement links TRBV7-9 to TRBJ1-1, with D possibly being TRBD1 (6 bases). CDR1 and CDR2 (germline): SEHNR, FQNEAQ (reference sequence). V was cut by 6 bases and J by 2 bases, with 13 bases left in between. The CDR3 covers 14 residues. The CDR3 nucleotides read TGTGCCAGCAGACCACAGGGTATTAACACTGAAGCTTTCTTT. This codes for CASRPQGINTEAFF.

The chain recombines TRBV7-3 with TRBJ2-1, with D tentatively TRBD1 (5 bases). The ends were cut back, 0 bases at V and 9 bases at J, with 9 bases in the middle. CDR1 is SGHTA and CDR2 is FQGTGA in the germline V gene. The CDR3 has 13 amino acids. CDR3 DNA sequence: TGTGCCAGCAGCTTAACAGGGGCAGGTGAGCAGTTCTTC. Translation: CASSLTGAGEQFF.

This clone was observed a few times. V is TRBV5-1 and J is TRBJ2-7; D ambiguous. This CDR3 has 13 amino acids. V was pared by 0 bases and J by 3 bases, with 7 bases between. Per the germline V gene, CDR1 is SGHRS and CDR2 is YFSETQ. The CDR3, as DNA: TGCGCCAGCAGCTTGGGACACCTCTACGAGCAGTACTTC. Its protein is CASSLGHLYEQYF.

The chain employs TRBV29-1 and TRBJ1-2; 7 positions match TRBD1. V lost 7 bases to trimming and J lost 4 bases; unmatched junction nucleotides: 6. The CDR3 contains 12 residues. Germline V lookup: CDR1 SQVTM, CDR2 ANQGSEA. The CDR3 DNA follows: TGCAGCGGCTGGACAGGCTTCTATGGCTACACCTTC. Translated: CSGWTGFYGYTF.

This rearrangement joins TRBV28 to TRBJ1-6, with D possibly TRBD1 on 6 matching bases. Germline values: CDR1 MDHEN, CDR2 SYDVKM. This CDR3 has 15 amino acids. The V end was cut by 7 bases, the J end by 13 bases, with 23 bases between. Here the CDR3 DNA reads TGTGCCAGCACCCGAGGGGGAGGGGCGCGTACGCCCCTCCACTTT. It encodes CASTRGGGARTPLHF.

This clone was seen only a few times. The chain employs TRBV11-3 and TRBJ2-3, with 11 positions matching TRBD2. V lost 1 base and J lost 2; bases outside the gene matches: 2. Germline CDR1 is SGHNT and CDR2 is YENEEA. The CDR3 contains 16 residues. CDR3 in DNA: TGTGCCAGCAGCTTAGGTAGCGGGGGGGCCACAGATACGCAGTATTTT. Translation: CASSLGSGGATDTQYF.

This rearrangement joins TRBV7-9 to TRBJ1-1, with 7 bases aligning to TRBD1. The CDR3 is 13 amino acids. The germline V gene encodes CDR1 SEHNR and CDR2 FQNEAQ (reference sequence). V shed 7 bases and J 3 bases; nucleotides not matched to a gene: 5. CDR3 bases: TGTGCCAGCACCCCCCAGGGGGACACTGAAGCTTTCTTT. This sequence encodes CASTPQGDTEAFF.

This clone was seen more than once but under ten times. The CDR3 bases are TGTGCCACCAGCCTCCGACAGGGTGGGACTGGAAACACCATATATTTT. This translates into CATSLRQGGTGNTIYF. The V and J genes are TRBV15 and TRBJ1-3; TRBD1 matches at 7 bases. The CDR3 extends over 16 amino acids. V shed 5 bases, J shed 2 bases, and the junction held 9 bases outside the gene matches. The germline gives CDR1 LNHNV, CDR2 YYDKDF (reference sequence).

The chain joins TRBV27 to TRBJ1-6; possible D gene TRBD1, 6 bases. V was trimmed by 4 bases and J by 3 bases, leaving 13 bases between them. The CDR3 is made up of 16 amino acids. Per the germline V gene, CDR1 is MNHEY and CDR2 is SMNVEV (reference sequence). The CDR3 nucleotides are TGTGCCAGCAGTTCCCCAGGGGAGAGCTATAATTCACCCCTCCACTTT. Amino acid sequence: CASSSPGESYNSPLHF.

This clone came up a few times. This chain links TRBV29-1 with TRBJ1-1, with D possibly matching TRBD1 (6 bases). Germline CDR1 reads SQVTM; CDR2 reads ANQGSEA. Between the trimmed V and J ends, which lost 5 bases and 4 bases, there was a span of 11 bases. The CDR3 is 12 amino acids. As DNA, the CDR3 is TGCAGCGTTCTAAGGACAGTCACTGAAGCTTTCTTT. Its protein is CSVLRTVTEAFF.

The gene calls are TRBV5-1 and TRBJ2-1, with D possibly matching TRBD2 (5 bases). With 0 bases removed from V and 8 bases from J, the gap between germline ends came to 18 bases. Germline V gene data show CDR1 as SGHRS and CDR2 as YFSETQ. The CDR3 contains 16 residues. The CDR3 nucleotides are TGCGCCAGCAGCTTGGTATCGGGGTTTCGTGTCTATGAGCAGTTCTTC. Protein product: CASSLVSGFRVYEQFF.

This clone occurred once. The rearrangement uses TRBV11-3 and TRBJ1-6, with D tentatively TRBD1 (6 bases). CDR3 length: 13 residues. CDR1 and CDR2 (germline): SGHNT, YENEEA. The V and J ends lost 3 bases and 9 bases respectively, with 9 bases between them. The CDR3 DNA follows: TGTGCCAGCAGCTTGCGACAGGCTTCACCCCTCCACTTT. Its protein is CASSLRQASPLHF.

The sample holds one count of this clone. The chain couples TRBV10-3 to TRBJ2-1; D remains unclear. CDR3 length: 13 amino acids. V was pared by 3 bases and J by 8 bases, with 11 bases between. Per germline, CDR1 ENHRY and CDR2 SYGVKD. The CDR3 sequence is CAISDRAADEQFF. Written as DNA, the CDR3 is TGTGCCATCAGTGACCGCGCCGCCGATGAGCAGTTCTTC.

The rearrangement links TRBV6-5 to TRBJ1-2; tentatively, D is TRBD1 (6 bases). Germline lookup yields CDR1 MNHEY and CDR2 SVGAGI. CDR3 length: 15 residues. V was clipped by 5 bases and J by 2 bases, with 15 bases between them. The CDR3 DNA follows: TGTGCCAGCAGTACCCGAGGGGGGGCGAACTATGGCTACACCTTC. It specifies CASSTRGGANYGYTF.

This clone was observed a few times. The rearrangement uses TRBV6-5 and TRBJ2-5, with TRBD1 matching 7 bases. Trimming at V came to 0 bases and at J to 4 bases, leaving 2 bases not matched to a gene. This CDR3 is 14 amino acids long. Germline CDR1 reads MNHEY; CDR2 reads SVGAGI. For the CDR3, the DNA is TGTGCCAGCAGTTACTCGACAGGGACAGAGACCCAGTACTTC. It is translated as CASSYSTGTETQYF.

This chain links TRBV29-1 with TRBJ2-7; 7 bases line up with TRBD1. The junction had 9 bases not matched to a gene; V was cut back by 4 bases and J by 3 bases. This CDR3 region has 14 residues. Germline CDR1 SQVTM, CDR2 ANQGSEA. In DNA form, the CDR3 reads TGCAGCGTTGCTAGGACAGGAGGAGACTACGAGCAGTACTTC. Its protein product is CSVARTGGDYEQYF.

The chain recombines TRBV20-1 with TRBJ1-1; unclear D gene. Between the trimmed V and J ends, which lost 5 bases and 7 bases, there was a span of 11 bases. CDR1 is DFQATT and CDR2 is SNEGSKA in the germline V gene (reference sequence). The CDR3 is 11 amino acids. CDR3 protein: CSAFPPGEAFF. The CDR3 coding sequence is TGCAGTGCTTTCCCCCCGGGTGAAGCTTTCTTT.

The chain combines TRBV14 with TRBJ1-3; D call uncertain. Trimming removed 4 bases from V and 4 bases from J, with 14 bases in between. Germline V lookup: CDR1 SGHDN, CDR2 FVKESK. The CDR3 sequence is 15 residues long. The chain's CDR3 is CASSLAGKAGNTIYF. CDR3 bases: TGTGCCAGCAGCCTCGCGGGAAAAGCCGGAAACACCATATATTTT. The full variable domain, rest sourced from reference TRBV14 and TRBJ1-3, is EAGVTQFPSHSVIEKGQTVTLRCDPISGHDNLYWYRRVMGKEIKFLLHFVKESKQDESGMPNNRFLAERTGGTYSTLKVQPAELEDSGVYFCASSLAGKAGNTIYFGEGSWLTVV.

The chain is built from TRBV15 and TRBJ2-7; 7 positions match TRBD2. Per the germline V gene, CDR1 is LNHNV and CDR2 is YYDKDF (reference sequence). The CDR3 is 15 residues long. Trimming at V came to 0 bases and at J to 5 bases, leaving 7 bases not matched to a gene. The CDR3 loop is CATSRDVGGKDEQYF. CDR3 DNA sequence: TGTGCCACCAGCAGAGATGTCGGGGGGAAGGACGAGCAGTACTTC.

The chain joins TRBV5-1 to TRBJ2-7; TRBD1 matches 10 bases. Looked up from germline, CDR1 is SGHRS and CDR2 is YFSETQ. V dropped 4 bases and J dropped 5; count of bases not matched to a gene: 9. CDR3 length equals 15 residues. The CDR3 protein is CASSPRQGAWDEQYF. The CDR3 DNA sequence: TGCGCCAGCAGCCCCCGACAGGGGGCTTGGGACGAGCAGTACTTC.

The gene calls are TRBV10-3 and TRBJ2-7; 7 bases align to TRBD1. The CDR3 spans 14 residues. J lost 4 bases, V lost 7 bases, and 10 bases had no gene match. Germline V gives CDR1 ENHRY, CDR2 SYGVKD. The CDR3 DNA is TGTGCCATCATGCTGGACAGGTCTGGGTACGAGCAGTACTTC. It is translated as CAIMLDRSGYEQYF.

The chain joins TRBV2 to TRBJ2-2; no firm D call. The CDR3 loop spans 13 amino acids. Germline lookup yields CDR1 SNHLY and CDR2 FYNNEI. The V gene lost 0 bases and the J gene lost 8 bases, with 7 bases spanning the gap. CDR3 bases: TGTGCCAGCAGTGAAGCCTTCCTTGGGGAGCTGTTTTTT. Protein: CASSEAFLGELFF.

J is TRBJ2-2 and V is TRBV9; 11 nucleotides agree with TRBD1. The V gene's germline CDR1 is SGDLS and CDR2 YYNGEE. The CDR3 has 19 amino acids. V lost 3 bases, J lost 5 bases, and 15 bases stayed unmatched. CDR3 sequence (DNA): TGTGCCAGCAGCGCCCCAAGGAGGACAGGGGGCGTAGAGACCGGGGAGCTGTTTTTT. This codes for CASSAPRRTGGVETGELFF.

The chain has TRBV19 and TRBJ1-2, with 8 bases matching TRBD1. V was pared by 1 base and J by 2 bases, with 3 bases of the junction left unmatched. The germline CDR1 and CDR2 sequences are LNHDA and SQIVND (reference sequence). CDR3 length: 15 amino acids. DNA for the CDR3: TGTGCCAGTAGTATAGGACAGGGGAACAACTATGGCTACACCTTC. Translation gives CASSIGQGNNYGYTF.

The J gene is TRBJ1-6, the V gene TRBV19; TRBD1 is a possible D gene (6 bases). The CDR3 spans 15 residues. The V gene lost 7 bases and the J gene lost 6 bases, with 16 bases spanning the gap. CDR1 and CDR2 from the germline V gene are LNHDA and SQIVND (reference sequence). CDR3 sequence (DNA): TGTGCCAGTAAACAGGGACAATCCGTTAATTCACCCCTCCACTTT. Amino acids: CASKQGQSVNSPLHF.

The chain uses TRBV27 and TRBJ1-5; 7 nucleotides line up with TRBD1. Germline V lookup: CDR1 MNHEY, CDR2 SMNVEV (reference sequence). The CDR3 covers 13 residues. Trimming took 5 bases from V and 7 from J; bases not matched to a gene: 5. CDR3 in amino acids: CASSNRGHQPQHF. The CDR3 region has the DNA TGTGCCAGCAGTAACAGGGGACACCAGCCCCAGCATTTT.

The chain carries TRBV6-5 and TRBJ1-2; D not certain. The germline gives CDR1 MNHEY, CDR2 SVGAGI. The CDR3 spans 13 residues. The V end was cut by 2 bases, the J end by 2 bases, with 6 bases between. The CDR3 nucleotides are TGTGCCAGCAGTTACGGGCCGAACTATGGCTACACCTTC. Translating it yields CASSYGPNYGYTF.